These 21 T cell receptor beta chains were all obtained from the same sample, sequenced in a study of technical replicates of blood from a handful of donors. Libraries were prepared by immunoSEQ multiplex PCR; TCRdb keeps only in-frame clonotypes and omits some of them. This sample has 85,000 to 100,000 clones, with 92% found just once. The source material was T cells isolated from PBMCs. The origin of the receptors is a human donor in good health.

The chain employs TRBV14 and TRBJ2-3; 9 nucleotides line up with TRBD1. Germline-derived CDR1 and CDR2 are SGHDN and FVKESK. There are 15 residues in the CDR3. The trim removed 3 bases at V and 2 bases at J, leaving 3 bases unmatched. In nucleotides, the CDR3 is TGTGCCAGCAGCCACCGGACAGGGGACACAGATACGCAGTATTTT. Amino acid sequence: CASSHRTGDTDTQYF. The full variable domain, its missing parts supplied by reference TRBV14 and TRBJ2-3, is EAGVTQFPSHSVIEKGQTVTLRCDPISGHDNLYWYRRVMGKEIKFLLHFVKESKQDESGMPNNRFLAERTGGTYSTLKVQPAELEDSGVYFCASSHRTGDTDTQYFGPGTRLTVL.

About this clone: At one end, the junction sequence differs from germline, possibly due to a read error. The chain uses TRBV6-4 and TRBJ2-3; D perhaps matches TRBD1 (6 bases). Germline loops: CDR1 MRHNA, CDR2 SNTAGT. There are 14 residues in the CDR3. The CDR3 DNA sequence: TGTGCCAGCAGGGACTCAGGGGCTGGTGATACGCAGTATTTT. Protein sequence: CASRDSGAGDTQYF.

The genes are TRBV6-1 and TRBJ1-1; tentative D call: TRBD1 (5 bases). Germline lookup yields CDR1 MNHNS and CDR2 SASEGT. The CDR3 covers 14 residues. The V and J ends lost 3 bases and 4 bases respectively, with 12 bases between them. CDR3 DNA sequence: TGTGCCAGCAGTGAGACAGTAGTAACCACTGAAGCTTTCTTT. Translation: CASSETVVTTEAFF.

V is TRBV27 and J is TRBJ1-6; tentatively, D is TRBD1 (6 bases). The CDR3 has 15 amino acids. Trimming removed 7 bases from V and 7 bases from J, with 17 bases in between. Looked up from germline, CDR1 is MNHEY and CDR2 is SMNVEV (reference sequence). The CDR3 region has the DNA TGTGCCAGCACCTTGGGACACACCAACAATTCACCCCTCCACTTT. It is translated as CASTLGHTNNSPLHF.

Here the CDR3 DNA reads TGTGCCAGCAGCCAAGATAGGGGCCCCTACGAGCAGTACTTC. Protein sequence: CASSQDRGPYEQYF. The gene calls are TRBV4-2 and TRBJ2-7; D might be TRBD1 (5 bases). V was clipped by 0 bases and J by 2 bases, with 8 bases between them. CDR3 length equals 14 residues. Germline assignment: CDR1 LGHNA and CDR2 YNFKEQ.

This chain joins TRBV7-9 and TRBJ2-1; possible D gene TRBD2, 6 bases. Per germline, CDR1 SEHNR and CDR2 FQNEAQ (reference sequence). V lost 1 base and J 12 bases, leaving 16 bases between the germline ends. The CDR3 is 14 residues long. CDR3 DNA: TGTGCCAGCAGCTTAGGGTTAGTTACGGAGGGGCAGTTCTTC. This codes for CASSLGLVTEGQFF.

The rearrangement links TRBV18 to TRBJ1-2; D ambiguous. Germline V gene data show CDR1 as KGHSH and CDR2 as LQKENI. There are 14 residues in the CDR3. Trimming cost V 3 bases and J 5 bases, with 13 bases left between them. The CDR3 protein is CASSPVLADYGYTF. DNA of the CDR3: TGTGCCAGCTCACCTGTTTTGGCGGATTATGGCTACACCTTC.

The rearrangement uses TRBV28 and TRBJ1-2, with TRBD1 identical over 9 bases. V shed 5 bases, J shed 6 bases, and the junction held 16 bases outside the gene matches. The CDR3 is 17 residues long. Germline V lookup: CDR1 MDHEN, CDR2 SYDVKM. In nucleotides, the CDR3 is TGTGCCAGCAGTCCGGCGGGGGATCCGGGACAGGGCGATGGCTACACCTTC. This encodes CASSPAGDPGQGDGYTF.

The J gene is TRBJ2-3, the V gene TRBV15, with TRBD1 as a possible D gene (5 bases). V was clipped by 3 bases and J by 3 bases, with 7 bases between them. Germline loops: CDR1 LNHNV, CDR2 YYDKDF (reference sequence). The CDR3 consists of 13 residues. CDR3 in DNA: TGTGCCACCAGCAGGAAGGGGACAGATACGCAGTATTTT. As protein: CATSRKGTDTQYF.

The J gene is TRBJ2-7, the V gene TRBV6-1; tentatively, D is TRBD1 (6 bases). Germline CDR1 is MNHNS and CDR2 is SASEGT. Trimming removed 4 bases at V and 3 bases at J, with 10 bases between. The CDR3 has 13 amino acids. CDR3: CASSAGTNYEQYF. CDR3 sequence (DNA): TGTGCCAGCAGTGCCGGGACAAACTACGAGCAGTACTTC.

Regarding this clone: The sample contains more than one DNA sequence encoding this CDR3. The DNA of the CDR3 is TGTGCCTGGGGCGGCTTGAACACTGAAGCTTTCTTT. Translating gives CAWGGLNTEAFF. The V gene is TRBV30, the J gene TRBJ1-1; D remains ambiguous. Germline CDR1 is GTSNPN and CDR2 is SVGIG (reference sequence). Trimming left V 5 bases short and J 0 bases short, with 7 bases between. The CDR3 has 12 amino acids.

The chain carries TRBV27 and TRBJ1-5, with 7 bases aligning to TRBD1. This CDR3 has 15 residues. V was pared by 8 bases and J by 8 bases, with 15 bases of the junction left unmatched. CDR1 MNHEY and CDR2 SMNVEV come from the germline V gene (reference sequence). The CDR3 DNA sequence: TGTGCCAGCGGGGGCCTGACAGGGTTTAAAGAGCCCCAGCATTTT. This codes for CASGGLTGFKEPQHF.

This chain links TRBV2 with TRBJ1-1, with a possible D match to TRBD1 (5 bases). V lost 4 bases and J 2 bases, leaving 11 bases between the germline ends. CDR1 is SNHLY, CDR2 FYNNEI, per germline. The CDR3 spans 14 residues. CDR3 region: CASSAGLFNTEAFF. CDR3 nucleotide sequence: TGTGCCAGCAGTGCGGGACTATTTAACACTGAAGCTTTCTTT. The whole variable domain, filled in from reference TRBV2 and TRBJ1-1, reads EPEVTQTPSHQVTQMGQEVILRCVPISNHLYFYWYRQILGQKVEFLVSFYNNEISEKSEIFDDQFSVERPDGSNFTLKIRSTKLEDSAMYFCASSAGLFNTEAFFGQGTRLTVV.

This chain joins TRBV6-5 and TRBJ2-2, with D tentatively TRBD1 (5 bases). There are 13 residues in the CDR3. V gave up 2 bases and J gave up 7 bases, with 8 bases separating them. Germline CDR1 reads MNHEY; CDR2 reads SVGAGI. The CDR3 bases are TGTGCCAGCAGTTACCTAGGGGTCGGGGAGCTGTTTTTT. This codes for CASSYLGVGELFF.

This clone has only one observation. The chain employs TRBV15 and TRBJ1-2; D uncertain. This CDR3 contains 13 residues. V was cut by 4 bases and J by 11 bases, with 17 bases left in between. The germline V gene has CDR1 LNHNV and CDR2 YYDKDF (reference sequence). CDR3 region: CATSKRALVGYTF. The CDR3, as DNA: TGTGCCACCAGCAAGAGGGCCCTTGTAGGATACACCTTC.

The chain joins TRBV9 to TRBJ2-7; the match to TRBD1 covers 8 bases. The CDR3 runs to 13 residues. Losses at the gene ends were 5 bases for V and 5 bases for J; bases not matched to a gene: 6. Germline loops: CDR1 SGDLS, CDR2 YYNGEE. The CDR3, as DNA: TGTGCCAGCAGTAGGACAGGGAAGCACGAGCAGTACTTC. Translating it yields CASSRTGKHEQYF.

There are a few counts of this clone. The rearrangement joins TRBV29-1 to TRBJ2-5; 10 nucleotides align to TRBD1. V was clipped by 8 bases and J by 1 base; unmatched bases: 7. This CDR3 has 14 residues. CDR1 SQVTM and CDR2 ANQGSEA come from the germline V gene. For the CDR3, the DNA is TGCAGCACCTGGACAGGGGGATTCCAAGAGACCCAGTACTTC. It encodes CSTWTGGFQETQYF.

This clone was detected only a few times. This chain connects TRBV28 to TRBJ1-1; the D gene is possibly TRBD1 (5 bases). The germline V gene encodes CDR1 MDHEN and CDR2 SYDVKM. Trimming took off 2 bases at V and 1 base at J, with 17 bases between the two ends. The length of the CDR3 is 17 residues. CDR3 in DNA: TGTGCCAGCAGTTTAGTGGGACGGGGGAAGGGGAACACTGAAGCTTTCTTT. Protein: CASSLVGRGKGNTEAFF.

The chain carries TRBV13 and TRBJ2-7; D possibly corresponds to TRBD1 (6 bases). V dropped 4 bases and J dropped 5 bases, with 12 bases sitting between them. The germline gives CDR1 PRHDT, CDR2 FYEKMQ (reference sequence). The CDR3 is 13 residues long. CDR3 region: CASSSRDTHEQYF. The CDR3 bases are TGTGCCAGCAGCTCCCGGGACACCCACGAGCAGTACTTC.

This clone is a singleton in its sample. Here the CDR3 reads CASSGGASPEAFF. CDR3 nucleotides: TGTGCCAGCAGCGGGGGGGCGAGCCCTGAAGCTTTCTTT. This rearrangement joins TRBV11-3 to TRBJ1-1; possibly TRBD1 for D (6 bases). CDR3 length: 13 amino acids. In germline, CDR1 is SGHNT, CDR2 YENEEA. V gave up 5 bases and J gave up 6 bases, with 13 bases separating them.

The chain employs TRBV4-1 and TRBJ2-7; TRBD2 agrees at 7 bases. Germline V gene data show CDR1 as MGHRA and CDR2 as YSYEKL. After removal of 0 bases from V and 6 bases from J, the junction contained 11 bases not matched to a gene. The length of the CDR3 is 16 residues. The CDR3 is CASSQDPNGLVREQYF. CDR3 nucleotides: TGCGCCAGCAGCCAAGATCCTAACGGACTAGTGCGCGAGCAGTACTTC.